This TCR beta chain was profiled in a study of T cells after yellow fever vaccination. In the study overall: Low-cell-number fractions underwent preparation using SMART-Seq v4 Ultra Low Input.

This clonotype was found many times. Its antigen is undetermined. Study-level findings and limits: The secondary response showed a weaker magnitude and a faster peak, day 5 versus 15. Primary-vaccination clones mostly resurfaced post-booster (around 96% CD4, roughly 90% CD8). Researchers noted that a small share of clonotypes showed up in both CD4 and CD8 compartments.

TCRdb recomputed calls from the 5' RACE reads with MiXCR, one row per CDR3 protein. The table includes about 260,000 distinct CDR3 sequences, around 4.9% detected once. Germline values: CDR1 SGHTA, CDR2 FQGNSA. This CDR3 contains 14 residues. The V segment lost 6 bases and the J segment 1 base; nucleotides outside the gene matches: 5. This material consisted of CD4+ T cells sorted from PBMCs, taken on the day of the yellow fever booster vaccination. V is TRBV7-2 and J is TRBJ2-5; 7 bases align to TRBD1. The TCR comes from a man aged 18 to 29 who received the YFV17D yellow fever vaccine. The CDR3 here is CASSRTGVQETQYF. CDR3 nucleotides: TGTGCCAGCAGTAGAACAGGGGTCCAAGAGACCCAGTACTTC.